The following is a T cell receptor beta chain sequence with its context. This sample is drawn from a study of blood T cell repertoires in COVID-19. The table came from immunoSEQ multiplex PCR; TCRdb's copy has only in-frame clones and leaves some out. In the table there are roughly 110,000 clones, less than 85% of which are singletons. Germline V gene sequence: CDR1 SNHLY, CDR2 FYNNEI. The ends were cut back, 1 base at V and 0 bases at J, with 15 bases in the middle. This CDR3 is built from 18 residues. The V gene is TRBV2, the J gene TRBJ1-4, with D uncertain. The sequencing input was peripheral blood. The TCR was taken from a human donor in a cohort sampled during active COVID-19. The CDR3 DNA sequence: TGTGCCAGCAGTGAAGGCGGGCTCGGGGTCACAACTAATGAAAAACTGTTTTTT. Protein product: CASSEGGLGVTTNEKLFF.